The rows below give T cell receptor beta chains drawn from one sample of a study of T cells in Graves' hyperthyroidism and ophthalmopathy. TCRdb re-analysed the multiplex PCR reads in MiXCR, keeping a single row per CDR3 protein. The table includes about 260,000 distinct CDR3 sequences, less than 30% detected once. The sample consisted of blood. These receptors came from a man aged 40-49 years with Graves' hyperthyroidism that later progressed to Graves' ophthalmopathy. Each CDR3 is given with its conserved first and last residue. The D gene is left open where the match is weak. Clone size is shown for a subset of rows, as once, few, many or a class of expanded clone.

clone size: many
CDR3 length: 15
D gene: TRBD2
V gene: TRBV12-3/TRBV12-4
J gene: TRBJ2-4
CDR3 protein: CASSTPGLAKNIQYF
CDR3 DNA: TGTGCCAGCAGCACCCCTGGACTAGCGAAAAACATTCAGTACTTC

clone size: many
CDR3 length: 12
D gene: .
V gene: TRBV29-1
J gene: TRBJ2-5
CDR3 protein: CSVEKGGETQYF
CDR3 DNA: TGCAGCGTTGAAAAGGGTGGTGAGACCCAGTACTTC

clone size: many
CDR3 length: 14
D gene: .
V gene: TRBV10-1
J gene: TRBJ1-1
CDR3 protein: CASSADSMNTEAFF
CDR3 DNA: TGCGCCAGCAGCGCCGACAGCATGAACACTGAAGCTTTCTTT

clone size: many
CDR3 length: 14
D gene: TRBD1
V gene: TRBV20-1
J gene: TRBJ2-7
CDR3 protein: CSAQTGARSYEQYF
CDR3 DNA: TGCAGTGCACAGACAGGGGCCCGCTCCTACGAGCAGTACTTC

clone size: once
CDR3 length: 11
D gene: .
V gene: TRBV6-2/TRBV6-3
J gene: TRBJ2-7
CDR3 protein: CASSYASEQYF
CDR3 DNA: TGTGCCAGCAGCTACGCAAGCGAGCAGTACTTC

clone size: .
CDR3 length: 16
D gene: TRBD1
V gene: TRBV7-2
J gene: TRBJ2-5
CDR3 protein: CASSYRDRDYGETQYF
CDR3 DNA: TGTGCCAGCAGCTACCGGGACAGGGATTATGGAGAGACCCAGTACTTC

clone size: .
CDR3 length: 17
D gene: .
V gene: TRBV12-3/TRBV12-4
J gene: TRBJ1-5
CDR3 protein: CASSPNTGFRSNQPQHF
CDR3 DNA: TGTGCCAGCAGTCCCAATACCGGGTTTCGCAGCAATCAGCCCCAGCATTTT

clone size: many
CDR3 length: 14
D gene: .
V gene: TRBV10-2
J gene: TRBJ1-1
CDR3 protein: CASSEPTFYTEAFF
CDR3 DNA: TGCGCCAGCAGTGAGCCCACATTCTACACTGAAGCTTTCTTT

clone size: many
CDR3 length: 14
D gene: .
V gene: TRBV19
J gene: TRBJ1-2
CDR3 protein: CASNIGTQDYGYTF
CDR3 DNA: TGTGCCAGTAATATAGGGACGCAGGACTATGGCTACACCTTC

clone size: .
CDR3 length: 14
D gene: .
V gene: TRBV6-2/TRBV6-3
J gene: TRBJ1-2
CDR3 protein: CASSYPGRNYGYTF
CDR3 DNA: TGTGCCAGCAGTTACCCCGGTCGGAACTATGGCTACACCTTC

clone size: many
CDR3 length: 14
D gene: .
V gene: TRBV29-1
J gene: TRBJ2-7
CDR3 protein: CSVLKLSSSYEQYF
CDR3 DNA: TGCAGCGTCTTAAAGCTGAGCAGCTCCTACGAGCAGTACTTC

clone size: many
CDR3 length: 10
D gene: .
V gene: TRBV29-1
J gene: TRBJ2-5
CDR3 protein: CSGSWGTQYF
CDR3 DNA: TGCAGCGGCAGCTGGGGGACCCAGTACTTC

clone size: many
CDR3 length: 16
D gene: TRBD1
V gene: TRBV7-2
J gene: TRBJ1-1
CDR3 protein: CASSLLQGLMNTEAFF
CDR3 DNA: TGTGCCAGCAGCTTACTACAGGGGTTGATGAACACTGAAGCTTTCTTT

clone size: many
CDR3 length: 17
D gene: TRBD1
V gene: TRBV27
J gene: TRBJ2-2
CDR3 protein: CASSFYQGAFNPGELFF
CDR3 DNA: TGTGCCAGCAGTTTCTACCAGGGGGCGTTTAATCCCGGGGAGCTGTTTTTT

clone size: many
CDR3 length: 13
D gene: TRBD1
V gene: TRBV29-1
J gene: TRBJ2-2
CDR3 protein: CSARQGSTGELFF
CDR3 DNA: TGCAGCGCCCGACAGGGAAGCACCGGGGAGCTGTTTTTT

clone size: once
CDR3 length: 16
D gene: TRBD2
V gene: TRBV11-2
J gene: TRBJ2-7
CDR3 protein: CASSFLLAPLTYEQYF
CDR3 DNA: TGTGCCAGCAGCTTTTTACTAGCGCCCCTTACCTACGAGCAGTACTTC

clone size: many
CDR3 length: 15
D gene: TRBD1
V gene: TRBV6-1
J gene: TRBJ1-1
CDR3 protein: CASSGWDRGHTEAFF
CDR3 DNA: TGTGCCAGCAGTGGTTGGGACAGGGGCCACACTGAAGCTTTCTTT

clone size: many
CDR3 length: 13
D gene: .
V gene: TRBV7-9
J gene: TRBJ1-2
CDR3 protein: CASSIQGSRGYTF
CDR3 DNA: TGTGCCAGCAGCATACAGGGTTCGCGGGGCTACACCTTC

clone size: many
CDR3 length: 14
D gene: TRBD1
V gene: TRBV11-3
J gene: TRBJ1-1
CDR3 protein: CASSPRQGGVEAFF
CDR3 DNA: TGTGCCAGCAGCCCCCGACAGGGGGGAGTTGAAGCTTTCTTT

clone size: many
CDR3 length: 13
D gene: .
V gene: TRBV30
J gene: TRBJ1-5
CDR3 protein: CAWSIQDNQPQHF
CDR3 DNA: TGTGCCTGGAGCATACAGGACAATCAGCCCCAGCATTTT

clone size: many
CDR3 length: 11
D gene: .
V gene: TRBV30
J gene: TRBJ2-7
CDR3 protein: CACLRHYEQYF
CDR3 DNA: TGTGCCTGCCTACGACACTACGAGCAGTACTTC

clone size: .
CDR3 length: 15
D gene: TRBD2
V gene: TRBV3-1
J gene: TRBJ2-7
CDR3 protein: CASSHRLAGTGEQYF
CDR3 DNA: TGTGCCAGCAGCCATCGACTAGCGGGAACGGGCGAGCAGTACTTC

clone size: many
CDR3 length: 12
D gene: TRBD1
V gene: TRBV2
J gene: TRBJ1-1
CDR3 protein: CASRRDRAEAFF
CDR3 DNA: TGTGCCAGCAGGAGGGACAGGGCTGAAGCTTTCTTT

clone size: few
CDR3 length: 14
D gene: TRBD1
V gene: TRBV27
J gene: TRBJ2-5
CDR3 protein: CASTSPGGQETQYF
CDR3 DNA: TGTGCCAGCACCTCCCCAGGGGGCCAAGAGACCCAGTACTTC

clone size: many
CDR3 length: 15
D gene: TRBD1
V gene: TRBV13
J gene: TRBJ2-7
CDR3 protein: CASSAYGTEANEQYF
CDR3 DNA: TGTGCCAGCAGCGCCTACGGGACAGAGGCTAACGAGCAGTACTTC

clone size: many
CDR3 length: 15
D gene: TRBD1
V gene: TRBV7-6
J gene: TRBJ1-4
CDR3 protein: CASSLLQGRNEKLFF
CDR3 DNA: TGTGCCAGCAGCTTACTACAGGGGAGGAATGAAAAACTGTTTTTT

clone size: many
CDR3 length: 13
D gene: .
V gene: TRBV29-1
J gene: TRBJ1-1
CDR3 protein: CSVENTLNTEAFF
CDR3 DNA: TGCAGCGTTGAAAACACCTTGAACACTGAAGCTTTCTTT

clone size: few
CDR3 length: 13
D gene: TRBD1
V gene: TRBV12-3/TRBV12-4
J gene: TRBJ1-2
CDR3 protein: CASSSGTGGGYTF
CDR3 DNA: TGTGCCAGCAGCTCCGGGACAGGGGGTGGCTACACCTTC

clone size: many
CDR3 length: 14
D gene: .
V gene: TRBV27
J gene: TRBJ1-2
CDR3 protein: CASSRRGSDYGYTF
CDR3 DNA: TGTGCCAGCAGCCGTCGGGGAAGCGACTATGGCTACACCTTC

clone size: many
CDR3 length: 16
D gene: TRBD2
V gene: TRBV2
J gene: TRBJ2-5
CDR3 protein: CASSDDVAGGLETQYF
CDR3 DNA: TGTGCCAGCAGTGACGATGTGGCGGGAGGTCTGGAGACCCAGTACTTC

clone size: many
CDR3 length: 16
D gene: .
V gene: TRBV18
J gene: TRBJ2-5
CDR3 protein: CASSPPGTVNQETQYF
CDR3 DNA: TGTGCCAGCTCCCCTCCCGGGACGGTAAACCAAGAGACCCAGTACTTC

clone size: .
CDR3 length: 14
D gene: .
V gene: TRBV27
J gene: TRBJ1-2
CDR3 protein: CASSLGPGSGGYTF
CDR3 DNA: TGTGCCAGCAGTTTAGGACCCGGTTCTGGTGGCTACACCTTC

clone size: many
CDR3 length: 14
D gene: .
V gene: TRBV28
J gene: TRBJ1-2
CDR3 protein: CASSTSGRGYGYTF
CDR3 DNA: TGTGCCAGCAGTACCTCAGGGAGGGGCTATGGCTACACCTTC

clone size: .
CDR3 length: 11
D gene: .
V gene: TRBV7-2
J gene: TRBJ1-1
CDR3 protein: CATTLTTEAFF
CDR3 DNA: TGTGCCACCACATTGACCACTGAAGCTTTCTTT

clone size: .
CDR3 length: 14
D gene: TRBD1
V gene: TRBV6-1
J gene: TRBJ1-5
CDR3 protein: CASRSGTGLGPQHF
CDR3 DNA: TGTGCCAGCAGGTCCGGGACAGGGTTAGGGCCCCAGCATTTT

clone size: many
CDR3 length: 13
D gene: TRBD1
V gene: TRBV28
J gene: TRBJ2-7
CDR3 protein: CASAGQGADEQYF
CDR3 DNA: TGTGCCAGCGCAGGACAGGGGGCGGACGAGCAGTACTTC

clone size: many
CDR3 length: 17
D gene: .
V gene: TRBV11-1
J gene: TRBJ2-6
CDR3 protein: CASSLALGVVKANVLTF
CDR3 DNA: TGTGCCAGCAGCTTAGCGCTGGGTGTCGTAAAGGCCAACGTCCTGACTTTC

clone size: many
CDR3 length: 15
D gene: TRBD1
V gene: TRBV10-3
J gene: TRBJ1-5
CDR3 protein: CAISAADRGPQPQHF
CDR3 DNA: TGTGCCATCAGTGCGGCGGACAGGGGGCCCCAGCCCCAGCATTTT

clone size: few
CDR3 length: 14
D gene: TRBD1
V gene: TRBV28
J gene: TRBJ2-7
CDR3 protein: CASSQRGTGYEQYF
CDR3 DNA: TGTGCCAGCAGTCAAAGGGGGACAGGGTACGAGCAGTACTTC

clone size: many
CDR3 length: 16
D gene: TRBD1
V gene: TRBV14
J gene: TRBJ1-1
CDR3 protein: CASSQKPTGVNTEAFF
CDR3 DNA: TGTGCCAGCAGCCAAAAGCCGACAGGGGTCAACACTGAAGCTTTCTTT

clone size: many
CDR3 length: 11
D gene: .
V gene: TRBV3-1
J gene: TRBJ2-7
CDR3 protein: CASSHPGEQYF
CDR3 DNA: TGTGCCAGCAGCCATCCGGGCGAGCAGTACTTC

clone size: few
CDR3 length: 15
D gene: .
V gene: TRBV20-1
J gene: TRBJ2-2
CDR3 protein: CSARDGASPTGELFF
CDR3 DNA: TGCAGTGCTAGAGATGGTGCCTCGCCAACCGGGGAGCTGTTTTTT

clone size: .
CDR3 length: 13
D gene: .
V gene: TRBV15
J gene: TRBJ1-1
CDR3 protein: CATSRKANTEAFF
CDR3 DNA: TGTGCCACCAGCAGAAAAGCGAACACTGAAGCTTTCTTT

clone size: many
CDR3 length: 17
D gene: TRBD1
V gene: TRBV7-8
J gene: TRBJ2-2
CDR3 protein: CASSSEKGDRGTGELFF
CDR3 DNA: TGTGCCAGCAGCTCTGAGAAGGGGGACAGGGGTACCGGGGAGCTGTTTTTT

clone size: .
CDR3 length: 13
D gene: .
V gene: TRBV28
J gene: TRBJ2-7
CDR3 protein: CASSRLGRYEQYF
CDR3 DNA: TGTGCCAGCAGCCGTTTGGGGCGCTACGAGCAGTACTTC

clone size: many
CDR3 length: 14
D gene: .
V gene: TRBV6-5
J gene: TRBJ2-7
CDR3 protein: CASRINRSSYEQYF
CDR3 DNA: TGTGCCAGCAGAATTAACAGGAGCTCCTACGAGCAGTACTTC

clone size: .
CDR3 length: 17
D gene: .
V gene: TRBV19
J gene: TRBJ2-3
CDR3 protein: CASTETRYQLSTDTQYF
CDR3 DNA: TGTGCCAGTACGGAAACGCGGTACCAATTAAGCACAGATACGCAGTATTTT

clone size: .
CDR3 length: 12
D gene: .
V gene: TRBV20-1
J gene: TRBJ1-1
CDR3 protein: CSASRQSTEAFF
CDR3 DNA: TGCAGTGCTAGTCGACAGAGCACTGAAGCTTTCTTT

clone size: .
CDR3 length: 14
D gene: .
V gene: TRBV6-2/TRBV6-3
J gene: TRBJ1-1
CDR3 protein: CASSYGGETTEAFF
CDR3 DNA: TGTGCCAGCAGTTACGGAGGGGAGACCACTGAAGCTTTCTTT

clone size: .
CDR3 length: 16
D gene: TRBD2
V gene: TRBV20-1
J gene: TRBJ2-2
CDR3 protein: CSARGWRERTTGELFF
CDR3 DNA: TGCAGTGCTAGGGGGTGGCGGGAGCGGACCACCGGGGAGCTGTTTTTT

clone size: once
CDR3 length: 16
D gene: .
V gene: TRBV15
J gene: TRBJ2-7
CDR3 protein: CATSRDLGPRGYEQYF
CDR3 DNA: TGTGCCACCAGCAGAGATCTAGGGCCGAGGGGCTACGAGCAGTACTTC

clone size: .
CDR3 length: 14
D gene: .
V gene: TRBV6-1
J gene: TRBJ1-1
CDR3 protein: CASSEVWGNTEAFF
CDR3 DNA: TGTGCCAGCAGTGAAGTTTGGGGGAACACTGAAGCTTTCTTT

clone size: many
CDR3 length: 15
D gene: TRBD2
V gene: TRBV6-5
J gene: TRBJ2-7
CDR3 protein: CASSYAGARTDEQYF
CDR3 DNA: TGTGCCAGCAGTTACGCGGGAGCTCGAACGGACGAGCAGTACTTC

clone size: many
CDR3 length: 15
D gene: .
V gene: TRBV12-3/TRBV12-4
J gene: TRBJ1-5
CDR3 protein: CASSISGRGNQPQHF
CDR3 DNA: TGTGCCAGCAGTATCTCAGGGAGAGGCAATCAGCCCCAGCATTTT

clone size: few
CDR3 length: 13
D gene: .
V gene: TRBV7-8
J gene: TRBJ1-2
CDR3 protein: CASSSPGHRGYTF
CDR3 DNA: TGTGCCAGCAGCTCCCCGGGACACCGCGGCTACACCTTC

clone size: many
CDR3 length: 15
D gene: .
V gene: TRBV6-5
J gene: TRBJ1-5
CDR3 protein: CASSYIQGPNQPQHF
CDR3 DNA: TGTGCCAGCAGTTACATACAGGGACCCAATCAGCCCCAGCATTTT

clone size: many
CDR3 length: 15
D gene: TRBD1
V gene: TRBV7-3
J gene: TRBJ2-7
CDR3 protein: CASSQTGTGSDEQYF
CDR3 DNA: TGTGCCAGCAGCCAAACCGGGACAGGGTCCGACGAGCAGTACTTC